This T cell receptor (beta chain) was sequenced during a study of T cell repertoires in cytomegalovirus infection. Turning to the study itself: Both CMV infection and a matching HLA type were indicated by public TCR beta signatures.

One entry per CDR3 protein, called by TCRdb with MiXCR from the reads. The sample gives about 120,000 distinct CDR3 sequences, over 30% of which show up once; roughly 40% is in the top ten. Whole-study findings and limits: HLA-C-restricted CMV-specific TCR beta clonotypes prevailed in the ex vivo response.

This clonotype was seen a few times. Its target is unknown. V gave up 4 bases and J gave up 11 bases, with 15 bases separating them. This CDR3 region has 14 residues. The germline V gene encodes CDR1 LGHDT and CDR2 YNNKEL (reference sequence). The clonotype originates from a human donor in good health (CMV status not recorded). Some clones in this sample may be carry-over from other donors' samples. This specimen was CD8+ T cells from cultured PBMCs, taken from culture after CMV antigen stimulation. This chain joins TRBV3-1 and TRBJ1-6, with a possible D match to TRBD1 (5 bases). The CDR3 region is CASSPPARGTPLHF. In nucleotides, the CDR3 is TGTGCCAGCAGCCCTCCTGCCCGGGGGACACCCCTCCACTTT.